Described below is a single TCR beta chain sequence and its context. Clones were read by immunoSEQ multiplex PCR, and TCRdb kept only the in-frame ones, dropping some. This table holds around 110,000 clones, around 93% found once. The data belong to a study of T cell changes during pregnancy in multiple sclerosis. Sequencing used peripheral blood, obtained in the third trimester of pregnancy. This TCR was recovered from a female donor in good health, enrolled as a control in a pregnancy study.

The DNA of the CDR3 is TGTGCCAGCCTGGGACAAACTACTAACTATGGCTACACCTTC. Encoded protein: CASLGQTTNYGYTF. The chain joins TRBV2 to TRBJ1-2, with D possibly TRBD1 on 6 matching bases. The V gene's germline CDR1 is SNHLY and CDR2 FYNNEI. The V end lost 8 bases, the J end lost 0 bases, and 13 bases lay between the germline ends. The CDR3 loop spans 14 amino acids.